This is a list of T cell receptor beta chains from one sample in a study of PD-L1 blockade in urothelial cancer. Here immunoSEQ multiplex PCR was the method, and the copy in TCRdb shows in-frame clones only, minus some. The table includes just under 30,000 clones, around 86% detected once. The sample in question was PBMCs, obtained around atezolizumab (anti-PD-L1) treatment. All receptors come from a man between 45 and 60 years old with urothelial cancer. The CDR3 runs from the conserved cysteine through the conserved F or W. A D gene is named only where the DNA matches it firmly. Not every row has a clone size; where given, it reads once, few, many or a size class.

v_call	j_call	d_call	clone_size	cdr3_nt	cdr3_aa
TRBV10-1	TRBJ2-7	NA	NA	TGCGCCAGCAGTGATCCCGGCTACGAGCAGTACTTC	CASSDPGYEQYF
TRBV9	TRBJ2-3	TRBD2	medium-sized	TGTGCCAGCACCGGACTAGCGGGGAGAGATACGCAGTATTTT	CASTGLAGRDTQYF
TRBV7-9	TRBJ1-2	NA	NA	TGTGCCAGCACCCATCTAACCTATGGCTACACCTTC	CASTHLTYGYTF
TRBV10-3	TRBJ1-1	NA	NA	TGTGCCATCACCAATAGGCGGGAGGACACTGAAGCTTTCTTT	CAITNRREDTEAFF
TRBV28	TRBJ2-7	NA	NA	TGTGCCACTTCGGAACAGGTACCCTACGAGCAGTACTTC	CATSEQVPYEQYF
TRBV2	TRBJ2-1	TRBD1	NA	TGTGCCAGCCGGGACAGGGGGCAAAGGTACAATGAGCAGTTCTTC	CASRDRGQRYNEQFF
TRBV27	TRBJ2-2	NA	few	TGTGCCAGCGGAGAACCAAGGACCGGGGAGCTGTTTTTT	CASGEPRTGELFF
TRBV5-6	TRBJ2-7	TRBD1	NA	TGTGCCAGCAGCGTGGGACAGGGCGCCTACGAGCAGTACTTC	CASSVGQGAYEQYF
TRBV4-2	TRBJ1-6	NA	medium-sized	TGTGCCAGCAGCCAAGAGGAGGGGCGGCAATCACCCCTCCACTTT	CASSQEEGRQSPLHF
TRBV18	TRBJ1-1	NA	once	TGTGCCAGCTCACCACTGGAGAGAAACACTGAAGCTTTCTTT	CASSPLERNTEAFF
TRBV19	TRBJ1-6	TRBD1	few	TGTGCCAGTAGCCATATGGGACAGGGGCAAGGAAACTATAATTCACCCCTCCACTTT	CASSHMGQGQGNYNSPLHF
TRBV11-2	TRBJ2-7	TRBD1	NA	TGTGCCAGCAGAGGGGGGTGGGGACAGGGGGCTTACGAGCAGTACTTC	CASRGGWGQGAYEQYF
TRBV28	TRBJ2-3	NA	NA	TGTGCCAGCAGTTTGGGCGGGATAAGGACAGATACGCAGTATTTT	CASSLGGIRTDTQYF
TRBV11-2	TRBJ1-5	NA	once	TGTGCCAGCAGCTTAGAAGGGGCGGGGCAGCCCCAGCATTTT	CASSLEGAGQPQHF
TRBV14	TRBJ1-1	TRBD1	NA	TGTGCCAGCAGCCAAGTCGCAGGGGGCACAGCTGAAGCTTTCTTT	CASSQVAGGTAEAFF
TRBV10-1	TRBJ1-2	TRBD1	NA	TGCGCCAGCTCCCCTAGGCACCAACGGGACAGGGACCACTATGGCTACACCTTC	CASSPRHQRDRDHYGYTF
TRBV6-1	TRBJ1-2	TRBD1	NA	TGTGCCAGCAGTCTCGGGACAGGGACGCACTATGGCTACACCTTC	CASSLGTGTHYGYTF
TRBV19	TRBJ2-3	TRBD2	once	TGTGCCAGTACCAGGTATTCGCTAGCGGGGGTTAACACAGATACGCAGTATTTT	CASTRYSLAGVNTDTQYF
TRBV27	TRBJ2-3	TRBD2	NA	TGTGCCAGCAGTCCCCCGACTAGCGGGAGAACTTGGTCGACAGATACGCAGTATTTT	CASSPPTSGRTWSTDTQYF
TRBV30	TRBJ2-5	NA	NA	TGTGCCTGGACAGGGCGTCAGGAGACCCAGTACTTC	CAWTGRQETQYF
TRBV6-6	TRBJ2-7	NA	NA	TGTGCCAGCAGCGGGAGAGGGGTCGGATACGAGCAGTACTTC	CASSGRGVGYEQYF
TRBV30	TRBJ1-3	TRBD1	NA	TGTGCCTGGAGTTTTTTTGTTCTGACAGGGGGCGACTCTGGAAACACCATATATTTT	CAWSFFVLTGGDSGNTIYF
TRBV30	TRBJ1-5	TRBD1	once	TGTGCCTGGAGCCGAGACAGGGGAAGAGGGCCCCAGCATTTT	CAWSRDRGRGPQHF
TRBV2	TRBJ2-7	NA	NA	TGTGCCAGCAGCCCCCTCGGGGAAAGCTCCTACGAGCAGTACTTC	CASSPLGESSYEQYF
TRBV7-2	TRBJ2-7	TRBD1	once	TGTGCCAGCAGCTTACCGAGACAGGGGCCGGTCCACGAGCAGTACTTC	CASSLPRQGPVHEQYF
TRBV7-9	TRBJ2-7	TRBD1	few	TGTGCCAGCAGCTTAGGCGGCAGGGGGCGCGAAGAGCAGTACTTC	CASSLGGRGREEQYF
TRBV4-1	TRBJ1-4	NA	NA	TGCGCCAGCAGCCCTTCGATCGGCGCGGGGGGTAATGAAAAACTGTTTTTT	CASSPSIGAGGNEKLFF
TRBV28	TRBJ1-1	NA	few	TGTGCCAGCAGTACCGCAGGAGGCACTGAAGCTTTCTTT	CASSTAGGTEAFF
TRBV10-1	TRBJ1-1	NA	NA	TGCGCCAGCAGTGAGTCGGGGGTAGGGACTACTGAAGCTTTCTTT	CASSESGVGTTEAFF
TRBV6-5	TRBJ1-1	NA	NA	TGTGCCAGCAGTTACCGACAGAACATGAACACTGAAGCTTTCTTT	CASSYRQNMNTEAFF
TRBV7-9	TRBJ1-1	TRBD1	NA	TGTGCCAGCAGCAAAGAGACAGGGAAACTCACTGAAGCTTTCTTT	CASSKETGKLTEAFF
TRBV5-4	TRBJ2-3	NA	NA	TGTGCCAGCAGCTTGGGAGGGACATTCAGCACAGATACGCAGTATTTT	CASSLGGTFSTDTQYF
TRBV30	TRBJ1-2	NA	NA	TGTGCCTGGAGTCAGGGATCAAACTATGGCTACACCTTC	CAWSQGSNYGYTF
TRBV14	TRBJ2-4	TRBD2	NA	TGTGCCAGCCGGGCTAGCGGGGGGGCCCAAGCCAAAAACATTCAGTACTTC	CASRASGGAQAKNIQYF
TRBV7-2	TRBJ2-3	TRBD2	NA	TGTGCCAGCAGCGGGGTGGGACTAGCGGGAACAGATACGCAGTATTTT	CASSGVGLAGTDTQYF
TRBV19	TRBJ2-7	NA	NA	TGTGCCAGTAGTGTATCTGCGGCGAGCTCCTACGAGCAGTACTTC	CASSVSAASSYEQYF
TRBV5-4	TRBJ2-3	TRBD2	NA	TGTGCCAGCAGCTTCTTAACTAGCGGGCAAAGCACAGATACGCAGTATTTT	CASSFLTSGQSTDTQYF
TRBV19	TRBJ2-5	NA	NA	TGTGCCAGTAACGACGGGAGAATGGGGGAGACCCAGTACTTC	CASNDGRMGETQYF
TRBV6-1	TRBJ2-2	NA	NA	TGTGCCAGCAGTCCACTATATTCAACCGGGGAGCTGTTTTTT	CASSPLYSTGELFF
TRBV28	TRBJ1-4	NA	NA	TGTGCCAGCAGTTTATCCGACAGTAGGAATGAAAAACTGTTTTTT	CASSLSDSRNEKLFF
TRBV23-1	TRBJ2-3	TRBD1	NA	TGCGCCAGCGGGCGGACAGGGCCTACAGATACGCAGTATTTT	CASGRTGPTDTQYF
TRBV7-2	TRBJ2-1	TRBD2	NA	TGTGCCAGCAGTCTTAGCGGGAGGGAGCGAAATGAGCAGTTCTTC	CASSLSGRERNEQFF